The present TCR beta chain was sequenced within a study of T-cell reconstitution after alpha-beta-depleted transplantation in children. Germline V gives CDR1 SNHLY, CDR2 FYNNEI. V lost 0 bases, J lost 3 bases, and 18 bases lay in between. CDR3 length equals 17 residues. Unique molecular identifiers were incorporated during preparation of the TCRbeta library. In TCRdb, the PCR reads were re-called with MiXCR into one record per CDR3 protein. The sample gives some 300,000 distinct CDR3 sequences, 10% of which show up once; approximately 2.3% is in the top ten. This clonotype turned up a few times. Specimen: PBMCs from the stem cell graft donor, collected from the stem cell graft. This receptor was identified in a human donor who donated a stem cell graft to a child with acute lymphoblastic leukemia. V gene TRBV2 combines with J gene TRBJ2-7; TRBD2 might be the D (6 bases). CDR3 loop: CASSEAGGRGSGYEQYF. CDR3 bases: TGTGCCAGCAGTGAAGCGGGAGGACGGGGGAGCGGCTACGAGCAGTACTTC. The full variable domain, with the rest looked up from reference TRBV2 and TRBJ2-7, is EPEVTQTPSHQVTQMGQEVILRCVPISNHLYFYWYRQILGQKVEFLVSFYNNEISEKSEIFDDQFSVERPDGSNFTLKIRSTKLEDSAMYFCASSEAGGRGSGYEQYFGPGTRLTVT.